The 25 T cell receptor beta chains in this list originate from one sample, sequenced in a study of control samples from healthy donors and cancer patients. Sequencing used immunoSEQ multiplex PCR; TCRdb keeps in-frame clones, though not all of them. The sample includes around 85,000 clones, less than 90% of them seen just once. The sequenced sample was blood. All receptors come from a woman aged 55-70 years in good health.

Concerning this clone: An end of the junction does not agree with germline; a read error may underlie this. This chain connects TRBV11-3 to TRBJ2-5; possible D gene TRBD1, 6 bases. CDR3 length: 13 residues. Germline V gene data show CDR1 as SGHNT and CDR2 as YENEEA. This CDR3 reads CAGSRTAQETQYF. CDR3 nucleotides: TGTGCCGGCAGCCGGACAGCTCAAGAGACCCAGTACTTC.

The rearrangement links TRBV9 to TRBJ2-3, with a tentative D call TRBD2 (6 bases). This CDR3 region has 13 residues. CDR1 is SGDLS and CDR2 is YYNGEE in the germline V gene. V was shortened by 7 bases and J by 1 base, with 10 bases between the two germline ends. The CDR3 loop reads CASAVAGTDTQYF. The CDR3, as DNA: TGTGCCAGCGCGGTAGCGGGCACAGATACGCAGTATTTT.

The chain couples TRBV5-1 to TRBJ2-3, with D possibly called TRBD1 or TRBD2 (5 bases each). In germline, CDR1 is SGHRS, CDR2 YFSETQ. The CDR3 length is 14 residues. Trimming pared 3 bases from V and 5 bases from J, leaving 13 bases between. The CDR3 nucleotides are TGCGCCAGCAGCTCCGGGACCGCCGGAGATACGCAGTATTTT. Protein product: CASSSGTAGDTQYF. The variable domain in full, completed from reference TRBV5-1 and TRBJ2-3, reads KAGVTQTPRYLIKTRGQQVTLSCSPISGHRSVSWYQQTPGQGLQFLFEYFSETQRNKGNFPGRFSGRQFSNSRSEMNVSTLELGDSALYLCASSSGTAGDTQYFGPGTRLTVL.

The CDR3, as DNA: TGTGCCAGTAGGGGGGACCTAGGGGAGCAGTACTTC. This translates into CASRGDLGEQYF. This chain links TRBV30 with TRBJ2-7; D may match TRBD1 or TRBD2 (6 bases each). This CDR3 is built from 12 residues. The germline V and J ends were trimmed by 8 bases and 7 bases, with 18 bases remaining between them. Looked up from germline, CDR1 is GTSNPN and CDR2 is SVGIG (reference sequence).

This chain connects TRBV18 to TRBJ2-3; 14 bases align to TRBD2. Germline CDR1 and CDR2: KGHSH and LQKENI. The CDR3 has 16 residues. After removal of 3 bases from V and 5 bases from J, the junction contained 4 bases not matched to a gene. The CDR3 protein is CASSPRLAGGVDTQYF. The CDR3 bases are TGTGCCAGCTCACCGAGACTAGCGGGAGGGGTAGATACGCAGTATTTT.

The genes are TRBV5-1 and TRBJ2-7, with D hard to call. The V end was cut by 1 base, the J end by 0 bases, with 8 bases between. The CDR3 is 14 amino acids. From germline, CDR1 is SGHRS and CDR2 YFSETQ. The CDR3 coding sequence is TGCGCCAGCAGCTTGAGCACGGTCTCCTACGAGCAGTACTTC. Its protein product is CASSLSTVSYEQYF.

This sequence joins TRBV12-3 or TRBV12-4 and TRBJ1-2; tentatively, D is TRBD1 (5 bases). V lost 5 bases to trimming and J lost 7 bases, with 14 bases between them. This CDR3 contains 13 residues. The CDR3 loop reads CASSKTVASGYTF. The CDR3 nucleotides read TGTGCCAGCAGTAAGACAGTGGCTAGTGGCTACACCTTC.

This clone was detected a few times. The chain is built from TRBV27 and TRBJ2-1, with D possibly being TRBD2 (7 bases). From germline, CDR1 is MNHEY and CDR2 SMNVEV (reference sequence). The CDR3 is 15 amino acids. The germline V and J ends were trimmed by 4 bases and 4 bases, with 14 bases remaining between them. The CDR3: CASSSAGAGYNEQFF. CDR3 in DNA: TGTGCCAGCAGTTCGGCGGGGGCCGGGTACAATGAGCAGTTCTTC.

V usage is TRBV29-1 and J usage is TRBJ2-3, with 16 bases lining up with TRBD2. V dropped 4 bases and J dropped 1; count of bases not matched to a gene: 2. The CDR3 is 16 residues long. Germline V lookup: CDR1 SQVTM, CDR2 ANQGSEA. CDR3 region: CSVAGTSGGGTDTQYF. In nucleotides, the CDR3 is TGCAGCGTTGCCGGGACTAGCGGGGGGGGCACAGATACGCAGTATTTT.

The rearrangement links TRBV20-1 to TRBJ2-7; D unclear. V lost 6 bases and J 3 bases, leaving 9 bases between the germline ends. CDR3 size: 11 residues. CDR1 and CDR2 (germline): DFQATT, SNEGSKA (reference sequence). The DNA for the CDR3 is TGCAGTGCCCCGAGAATCTACGAGCAGTACTTC. This sequence encodes CSAPRIYEQYF.

The chain recombines TRBV28 with TRBJ1-5; a possible D gene is TRBD1 (5 bases). The CDR3 is 14 residues long. CDR1 is MDHEN, CDR2 SYDVKM, per germline. Trimming pared 6 bases from V and 7 bases from J, leaving 16 bases between. The CDR3 is CASSLRGVWQPQHF. CDR3 nucleotides: TGTGCCAGCAGCCTACGGGGGGTGTGGCAGCCCCAGCATTTT.

The rearrangement joins TRBV7-9 to TRBJ2-7; 9 bases match TRBD1. The CDR3 spans 13 residues. Germline CDR1 SEHNR, CDR2 FQNEAQ (reference sequence). The V segment lost 5 bases and the J segment 7 bases; nucleotides outside the gene matches: 6. The CDR3 DNA sequence: TGTGCCAGCAGCGCGGGACAGGGAGGGGAGCAGTACTTC. It specifies CASSAGQGGEQYF. Supplemented by reference TRBV7-9 and TRBJ2-7, the full variable domain reads DTGVSQNPRHKITKRGQNVTFRCDPISEHNRLYWYRQTLGQGPEFLTYFQNEAQLEKSRLLSDRFSAERPKGSFSTLEIQRTEQGDSAMYLCASSAGQGGEQYFGPGTRLTVT.

V is TRBV13 and J is TRBJ2-1; 9 positions agree with TRBD2. Germline CDR1 PRHDT, CDR2 FYEKMQ (reference sequence). The CDR3 totals 15 residues. V lost 4 bases and J lost 3; bases outside the gene matches: 4. CDR3 nucleotide sequence: TGTGCCAGCAGCTCCCGGCGGGAGGGCTACAATGAGCAGTTCTTC. Amino acid sequence: CASSSRREGYNEQFF.

This chain connects TRBV2 to TRBJ2-5; the match to TRBD2 covers 14 bases. The J segment lost 5 bases and the V segment lost 2 bases, leaving 7 bases of the junction unmatched. The CDR3 loop spans 17 amino acids. CDR1 is SNHLY, CDR2 FYNNEI, per germline. This CDR3 reads CASSEQGLAGARETQYF. The CDR3 coding sequence is TGTGCCAGCAGTGAACAGGGACTAGCGGGAGCTAGGGAGACCCAGTACTTC.

The chain carries TRBV5-4 and TRBJ2-2, with 12 nucleotides matching TRBD1. After removal of 3 bases from V and 8 bases from J, the junction contained 8 bases not matched to a gene. CDR1 and CDR2 (germline): SGHNT, YYREEE (reference sequence). This CDR3 contains 16 residues. This CDR3 reads CASSSWDRGQTGELFF. The CDR3 DNA is TGTGCCAGCAGCTCCTGGGACAGGGGGCAGACGGGGGAGCTGTTTTTT.

This clone occurred once. The V gene is TRBV15, the J gene TRBJ1-1; tentatively, D is TRBD1 (6 bases). The CDR3 sequence is 15 residues long. The V end lost 5 bases, the J end lost 3 bases, and 16 bases lay between the germline ends. The germline V gene has CDR1 LNHNV and CDR2 YYDKDF (reference sequence). Here the CDR3 reads CATSRGLGSDTEAFF. In DNA form, the CDR3 reads TGTGCCACCAGCCGGGGGCTCGGGAGCGACACTGAAGCTTTCTTT. Variable domain in full (rest from reference TRBV15 and TRBJ1-1): DAMVIQNPRYQVTQFGKPVTLSCSQTLNHNVMYWYQQKSSQAPKLLFHYYDKDFNNEADTPDNFQSRRPNTSFCFLDIRSPGLGDTAMYLCATSRGLGSDTEAFFGQGTRLTVV.

As to this clone: Other DNA sequences from this sample encode an identical CDR3 as well. The gene calls are TRBV28 and TRBJ2-1; D is unresolved. V was shortened by 4 bases and J by 2 bases, with 6 bases between the two germline ends. Germline V gives CDR1 MDHEN, CDR2 SYDVKM. CDR3 size: 13 residues. The CDR3 bases are TGTGCCAGCAGTTCTGGGGCCTACAATGAGCAGTTCTTC. As protein: CASSSGAYNEQFF.

The chain is built from TRBV27 and TRBJ2-7; 7 nucleotides align to TRBD1. Germline trimming cut 2 bases from V and 3 bases from J; bases unmatched to any gene: 7. This CDR3 has 15 amino acids. Germline lookup yields CDR1 MNHEY and CDR2 SMNVEV (reference sequence). The CDR3 sequence: CASSLTGENLYEQYF. For the CDR3, the DNA is TGTGCCAGCAGTTTAACAGGGGAGAATCTCTACGAGCAGTACTTC.

This clone was observed a handful of times. The chain has TRBV18 and TRBJ2-6, with 7 bases lining up with TRBD1. Per the germline V gene, CDR1 is KGHSH and CDR2 is LQKENI. This CDR3 has 17 amino acids. The V segment lost 2 bases and the J segment 2 bases; nucleotides outside the gene matches: 6. As DNA, the CDR3 is TGTGCCAGCTCACCAGGGACAGCCAGAACTGGGGCCAACGTCCTGACTTTC. Its protein product is CASSPGTARTGANVLTF.

The chain links TRBV6-5 to TRBJ2-7; 9 positions match TRBD2. Germline CDR1 is MNHEY and CDR2 is SVGAGI. J lost 0 bases, V lost 8 bases, and 8 bases had no gene match. The CDR3 runs to 15 residues. The CDR3 nucleotides are TGTGCCAGCCAACAACTAGCGGGCTCCTCCTACGAGCAGTACTTC. It codes for CASQQLAGSSYEQYF.

This sequence joins TRBV7-2 and TRBJ1-2, with D uncertain. The CDR3 has 15 residues. Germline-derived CDR1 and CDR2 are SGHTA and FQGNSA. V lost 1 base, J lost 5 bases, and 14 bases lay in between. Written as DNA, the CDR3 is TGTGCCAGCAGCTTAGGGGGAAGGGATGGGTATGGCTACACCTTC. It codes for CASSLGGRDGYGYTF.

The chain is built from TRBV5-1 and TRBJ2-5, with 8 bases matching TRBD2. The CDR3 has 15 residues. Germline CDR1 and CDR2: SGHRS and YFSETQ. The V and J ends lost 4 bases and 8 bases, in that order; junction bases with no gene match: 13. The CDR3 sequence: CASSQTGGAIHTQYF. CDR3 nucleotide sequence: TGCGCCAGCAGCCAGACCGGGGGGGCGATTCATACCCAGTACTTC.

CDR3 bases: TGTGCCAGCAGCCTATTGGCCAGCAGAATGAACACTGAAGCTTTCTTT. Protein product: CASSLLASRMNTEAFF. The V call is TRBV7-2, the J call TRBJ1-1; unclear D gene. The length of the CDR3 is 16 residues. The germline V and J ends were trimmed by 5 bases and 0 bases, with 16 bases remaining between them. CDR1 and CDR2 (germline): SGHTA, FQGNSA. The complete variable domain, with remaining parts taken from reference TRBV7-2 and TRBJ1-1, reads GAGVSQSPSNKVTEKGKDVELRCDPISGHTALYWYRQSLGQGLEFLIYFQGNSAPDKSGLPSDRFSAERTGGSVSTLTIQRTQQEDSAVYLCASSLLASRMNTEAFFGQGTRLTVV.

The rearrangement uses TRBV5-1 and TRBJ2-5, with 10 bases matching TRBD1. Germline V CDR1 and CDR2: SGHRS, YFSETQ. The CDR3 spans 15 residues. J gave up 3 bases and V 0 bases, and 2 bases lay outside the gene matches. CDR3 region: CASSLVGTGEETQYF. CDR3 nucleotides: TGCGCCAGCAGCTTGGTTGGGACAGGGGAAGAGACCCAGTACTTC.

Only one count was recorded for this clone. This sequence joins TRBV7-7 and TRBJ2-5; 9 bases are shared with TRBD1. V was pared by 5 bases and J by 4 bases, with 8 bases of the junction left unmatched. The V gene's germline CDR1 is SSHAT and CDR2 FNYEAQ (reference sequence). The CDR3 runs to 15 residues. CDR3 loop: CASSPDRGRGETQYF. As DNA, the CDR3 is TGTGCCAGCAGCCCGGACAGGGGACGGGGAGAGACCCAGTACTTC.